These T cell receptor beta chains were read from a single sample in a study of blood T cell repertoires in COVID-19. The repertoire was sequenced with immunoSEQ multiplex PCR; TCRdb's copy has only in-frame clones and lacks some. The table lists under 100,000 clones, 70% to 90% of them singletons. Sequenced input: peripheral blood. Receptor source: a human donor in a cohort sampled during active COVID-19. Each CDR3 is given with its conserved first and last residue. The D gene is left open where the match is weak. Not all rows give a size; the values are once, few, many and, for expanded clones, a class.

cdr3_nt: TGTGCCAGCTCACCATCCGGAGGGGTTCGCACTGAAGCTTTCTTT
cdr3_aa: CASSPSGGVRTEAFF
v_call: TRBV18
cdr3_length: 15
clone_size: -
j_call: TRBJ1-1
d_call: -

cdr3_nt: TGCGCCAGCAGTGAGACAGGGGGAACTGAAGCTTTCTTT
cdr3_aa: CASSETGGTEAFF
v_call: TRBV10-1
cdr3_length: 13
clone_size: -
j_call: TRBJ1-1
d_call: TRBD1

cdr3_nt: TGCGCCAGCAGGGGGGGGGCCCGCACAGATACGCAGTATTTT
cdr3_aa: CASRGGARTDTQYF
v_call: TRBV10-1
cdr3_length: 14
clone_size: -
j_call: TRBJ2-3
d_call: -

cdr3_nt: TGTGCCAGCAGCGACGGGAGTGGGGAGACCCAGTACTTC
cdr3_aa: CASSDGSGETQYF
v_call: TRBV9
cdr3_length: 13
clone_size: -
j_call: TRBJ2-5
d_call: -

cdr3_nt: TGCAGCGTCCGAAGGGAGGACAGGGGGGGTCGGGAGACCCAGTACTTC
cdr3_aa: CSVRREDRGGRETQYF
v_call: TRBV29-1
cdr3_length: 16
clone_size: -
j_call: TRBJ2-5
d_call: TRBD1

cdr3_nt: TGTGCCAGCAGTTACTCCGACAGGGCTATCACCGGGGAGCTGTTTTTT
cdr3_aa: CASSYSDRAITGELFF
v_call: TRBV6-5
cdr3_length: 16
clone_size: -
j_call: TRBJ2-2
d_call: TRBD1

cdr3_nt: TGTGCCAGCAGTGCCAGGGGTGGCAGGGGAATAGAGACCCAGTACTTC
cdr3_aa: CASSARGGRGIETQYF
v_call: TRBV2
cdr3_length: 16
clone_size: once
j_call: TRBJ2-5
d_call: -

cdr3_nt: TGTGCCAGCAGCCAAGATAACCCAGGGGGAAATTATAATTCACCCCTCCACTTT
cdr3_aa: CASSQDNPGGNYNSPLHF
v_call: TRBV4-2
cdr3_length: 18
clone_size: -
j_call: TRBJ1-6
d_call: TRBD1

cdr3_nt: TGCGCCAGCAGCTTGGGGCGGAATCAGCCCCAGCATTTT
cdr3_aa: CASSLGRNQPQHF
v_call: TRBV5-1
cdr3_length: 13
clone_size: -
j_call: TRBJ1-5
d_call: -

cdr3_nt: TGTGCCAGCAGCCCCGGAGGTAGTGGGGCTGGAAACACCATATATTTT
cdr3_aa: CASSPGGSGAGNTIYF
v_call: TRBV28
cdr3_length: 16
clone_size: -
j_call: TRBJ1-3
d_call: -

cdr3_nt: TGTGCCAGTAGTTCGCCACGGACTGTCCGCACGAACACTGAAGCTTTCTTT
cdr3_aa: CASSSPRTVRTNTEAFF
v_call: TRBV19
cdr3_length: 17
clone_size: -
j_call: TRBJ1-1
d_call: -

cdr3_nt: TGTGCCAGCAGCGTAGCGGGGGGGCGGAGCACAGATACGCAGTATTTT
cdr3_aa: CASSVAGGRSTDTQYF
v_call: TRBV9
cdr3_length: 16
clone_size: -
j_call: TRBJ2-3
d_call: TRBD2

cdr3_nt: TGTGCCAGCAGTTTACCGGGGACTAGAAACACAGATACGCAGTATTTT
cdr3_aa: CASSLPGTRNTDTQYF
v_call: TRBV27
cdr3_length: 16
clone_size: once
j_call: TRBJ2-3
d_call: TRBD2

cdr3_nt: TGTGCCAGCAGAGGGACAGCCCCCAACTATGGCTACACCTTC
cdr3_aa: CASRGTAPNYGYTF
v_call: TRBV7-8
cdr3_length: 14
clone_size: -
j_call: TRBJ1-2
d_call: TRBD1

cdr3_nt: TGTGCCAGCAGTGAAGCTGGGCTCCTCGGGGAGCTGTTTTTT
cdr3_aa: CASSEAGLLGELFF
v_call: TRBV6-1
cdr3_length: 14
clone_size: -
j_call: TRBJ2-2
d_call: -

cdr3_nt: TGTGCCAGCAGCTCCAGCGGGGGGACCTCCTACGAGCAGTACTTC
cdr3_aa: CASSSSGGTSYEQYF
v_call: TRBV13
cdr3_length: 15
clone_size: -
j_call: TRBJ2-7
d_call: TRBD2

cdr3_nt: TGTGCCAGCAGCTTAGTTGGACAGCCGAGCTCCTACGAGCAGTACTTC
cdr3_aa: CASSLVGQPSSYEQYF
v_call: TRBV7-9
cdr3_length: 16
clone_size: -
j_call: TRBJ2-7
d_call: -

cdr3_nt: TGTGCCAGCAGTCCACAGGGGGCGATCCGCTATGGCTACACCTTC
cdr3_aa: CASSPQGAIRYGYTF
v_call: TRBV27
cdr3_length: 15
clone_size: once
j_call: TRBJ1-2
d_call: TRBD1

cdr3_nt: TGTGCCAGCAGCGATCCGGGACTAGCGGGGGGTACCTCCTACAATGAGCAGTTCTTC
cdr3_aa: CASSDPGLAGGTSYNEQFF
v_call: TRBV7-3
cdr3_length: 19
clone_size: once
j_call: TRBJ2-1
d_call: TRBD2

cdr3_nt: TGTGCCAGCTCCCCCAAAAGGATGGGCGGGGGTACAGATACGCAGTATTTT
cdr3_aa: CASSPKRMGGGTDTQYF
v_call: TRBV18
cdr3_length: 17
clone_size: -
j_call: TRBJ2-3
d_call: TRBD2

cdr3_nt: TGTGCCAGCAGTGAATACGGGGGTACCATGAACACTGAAGCTTTCTTT
cdr3_aa: CASSEYGGTMNTEAFF
v_call: TRBV6-1
cdr3_length: 16
clone_size: -
j_call: TRBJ1-1
d_call: -

cdr3_nt: TGTGCCAGCAGCCGAACCACGACAGATGGCTACACCTTC
cdr3_aa: CASSRTTTDGYTF
v_call: TRBV12-3/TRBV12-4
cdr3_length: 13
clone_size: once
j_call: TRBJ1-2
d_call: -

cdr3_nt: TGTGCCAGCAGAAATTCTATCTCCTACGAGCAGTACTTC
cdr3_aa: CASRNSISYEQYF
v_call: TRBV12-3/TRBV12-4
cdr3_length: 13
clone_size: few
j_call: TRBJ2-7
d_call: -